The TCR beta chain under discussion was sequenced for a study of shared clonotypes between healthy human individuals. Study-level background: CD4 naive and CD4 memory each took three plates per donor, while CD8 naive took two and CD8 memory one. Whole-study results and caveats: Depth of sequencing was expected to influence donor clonotype sharing.

Germline CDR1 reads SGHRS; CDR2 reads YFSETQ. Trimming stripped 2 bases from V and 5 bases from J, with 8 bases between. The CDR3 spans 12 residues. This clone has just one count. Its antigen is undetermined. Measured with immunoSEQ multiplex PCR; TCRdb has only the in-frame clones, and not every one. The table includes approximately 530,000 clones, about 96% detected once. The origin of this receptor is a woman in her thirties in good health. The chain couples TRBV5-1 to TRBJ2-7, with no clear D. Sequenced: naive CD4+ T cells sorted from blood. The sample's subset: CD45RA+ positively selected. The CDR3 loop reads CASSLVPHEQYF. The CDR3 bases are TGCGCCAGCAGCTTAGTTCCCCACGAGCAGTACTTC.